Shown below are 17 T cell receptor beta chains from a single sample sequenced in a study of T cell clonotyping in hematopoietic cell transplantation. Profiled with immunoSEQ multiplex PCR; TCRdb holds only in-frame clones, not every one. Seen here are roughly 4,800 clones, 15% to 20% observed once, and the top ten hold roughly 21%. Here the sequenced sample was PBMCs, taken 180 days after allogeneic stem cell transplant. These receptors were taken from a male patient in his late teens or twenties who had an allogeneic stem cell transplant, so the T cells may come from the graft donor. Some clones in this sample may be carry-over from other donors' samples.

The chain recombines TRBV30 with TRBJ2-2; D remains unclear. This CDR3 contains 13 residues. The V gene lost 4 bases and the J gene lost 5 bases, with 11 bases spanning the gap. Germline lookup yields CDR1 GTSNPN and CDR2 SVGIG (reference sequence). CDR3 sequence reads: CAWNWLGTGELFF. The CDR3 DNA follows: TGTGCCTGGAATTGGTTGGGTACCGGGGAGCTGTTTTTT.

This clone has a single count. The genes are TRBV30 and TRBJ2-7, with a possible D match to TRBD1 (6 bases). Between the trimmed V and J ends, which lost 1 base and 5 bases, there was a span of 9 bases. The germline gives CDR1 GTSNPN, CDR2 SVGIG (reference sequence). This CDR3 has 12 amino acids. The CDR3 spells CAWSATGNEQYF. The CDR3 DNA follows: TGTGCCTGGAGTGCTACAGGGAACGAGCAGTACTTC.

By sample fraction, this clone is medium-sized. The chain's CDR3 is CASSLEDTEPTEAFF. In DNA, the CDR3 is TGTGCCAGCAGCTTGGAGGACACTGAGCCAACTGAAGCTTTCTTT. The V call is TRBV5-4, the J call TRBJ1-1; possibly TRBD1 for D (5 bases). The V gene lost 0 bases and the J gene lost 5 bases, with 14 bases spanning the gap. The CDR3 length is 15 residues. Germline CDR1 is SGHNT and CDR2 is YYREEE (reference sequence).

The chain recombines TRBV25-1 with TRBJ1-5; D remains ambiguous. Per the germline V gene, CDR1 is MGHDK and CDR2 is SYGVNS. The V and J ends lost 4 bases and 9 bases respectively, with 13 bases between them. The CDR3 spans 13 residues. The CDR3 loop is CASSGGGLSPQHF. The CDR3 nucleotides are TGTGCCAGCAGTGGGGGTGGGTTGTCGCCCCAGCATTTT.

This rearrangement joins TRBV27 to TRBJ1-1, with D uncertain. Germline CDR1 and CDR2: MNHEY and SMNVEV (reference sequence). Trimming cost V 5 bases and J 0 bases, with 10 bases left between them. The length of the CDR3 is 14 residues. CDR3 nucleotide sequence: TGTGCCAGCAGTAGCCGTACAATGAACACTGAAGCTTTCTTT. It codes for CASSSRTMNTEAFF.

The gene calls are TRBV6-5 and TRBJ1-2; D perhaps matches TRBD1 (6 bases). The CDR3 loop spans 13 amino acids. The V end lost 6 bases, the J end lost 4 bases, and 12 bases lay between the germline ends. The V gene's germline CDR1 is MNHEY and CDR2 SVGAGI. CDR3 nucleotides: TGTGCCAGCAGGTTAGGGGGGACCTATGGCTACACCTTC. It codes for CASRLGGTYGYTF.

In its sample, this clone was seen a few times. The chain is built from TRBV30 and TRBJ1-2; the D gene is possibly TRBD1 (5 bases). This CDR3 has 12 residues. The V gene lost 4 bases and the J gene lost 8 bases, with 14 bases spanning the gap. Germline V gives CDR1 GTSNPN, CDR2 SVGIG (reference sequence). The CDR3 loop reads CAWTRQTGGYTF. The CDR3 region has the DNA TGTGCCTGGACCCGACAGACCGGAGGCTACACCTTC.

V and J are TRBV30 and TRBJ1-4; possible D gene TRBD1, 5 bases. This CDR3 has 11 amino acids. The germline V gene has CDR1 GTSNPN and CDR2 SVGIG (reference sequence). Deletions cut 8 bases from V and 8 bases from J, with 12 bases between. The CDR3 spells CAGGRREKLFF. The CDR3 bases are TGTGCCGGGGGGAGACGGGAAAAACTGTTTTTT.

Only a few counts were recorded for this clone. The V and J genes are TRBV29-1 and TRBJ2-5; D uncertain. The J call may not be correct, given that the DNA end is closer to TRBJ2-7. Germline CDR1 SQVTM, CDR2 ANQGSEA. The CDR3 consists of 13 residues. The CDR3 reads CSVEGIAGSEQYF. CDR3 coding DNA: TGCAGCGTTGAAGGGATTGCAGGTAGCGAGCAGTACTTC.

This clone has just a few counts. The gene calls are TRBV29-1 and TRBJ2-5; tentative D call: TRBD1 (6 bases). The germline CDR1 and CDR2 sequences are SQVTM and ANQGSEA. Trimming pared 0 bases from V and 7 bases from J, leaving 15 bases between. This CDR3 spans 14 amino acids. The CDR3 loop is CSVEEYRDVGTQYF. In nucleotides, the CDR3 is TGCAGCGTTGAAGAATACAGGGACGTGGGGACCCAGTACTTC.

V usage is TRBV30 and J usage is TRBJ1-2; the D is unclear. The germline gives CDR1 GTSNPN, CDR2 SVGIG (reference sequence). The germline V and J ends were trimmed by 2 bases and 8 bases, with 9 bases remaining between them. The CDR3 spans 11 residues. This CDR3 is CAWSLLGGYTF. In DNA form, the CDR3 reads TGTGCCTGGAGTCTCCTGGGAGGCTACACCTTC.

This clone was observed a handful of times. The chain employs TRBV19 and TRBJ2-7; 7 bases are shared with TRBD1. The CDR3 is 13 amino acids. V lost 7 bases, J lost 1 base, and 4 bases stayed unmatched. The germline V gene encodes CDR1 LNHDA and CDR2 SQIVND (reference sequence). The DNA for the CDR3 is TGTGCCAGTACGGGACAGAATTCCTACGAGCAGTACTTC. Protein: CASTGQNSYEQYF.

This rearrangement joins TRBV14 to TRBJ2-1; no clear D gene. The V and J ends lost 4 bases and 5 bases respectively, with 3 bases between them. The CDR3 spans 11 residues. Per the germline V gene, CDR1 is SGHDN and CDR2 is FVKESK. The CDR3 DNA sequence: TGTGCCAGCAGCCTCCACAATGAGCAGTTCTTC. Residues: CASSLHNEQFF.

This clone was detected a few times. The chain couples TRBV28 to TRBJ2-7; D is uncertain. This CDR3 comprises 12 residues. Germline CDR1 MDHEN, CDR2 SYDVKM. The ends were cut back, 3 bases at V and 0 bases at J, with 3 bases in the middle. CDR3 bases: TGTGCCAGCAGTTTCTCCTCCTACGAGCAGTACTTC. This encodes CASSFSSYEQYF.

J is TRBJ1-2 and V is TRBV30, with 8 nucleotides matching TRBD1. This CDR3 region has 13 residues. Germline values: CDR1 GTSNPN, CDR2 SVGIG (reference sequence). The V gene end was trimmed by 2 bases and the J gene end by 7 bases; junction bases not matched to a gene: 6. The CDR3, as DNA: TGTGCCTGGAGTAAGACAGGGGCCGGTGGCTACACCTTC. This encodes CAWSKTGAGGYTF. Full variable domain (missing parts from reference TRBV30 and TRBJ1-2): SQTIHQWPATLVQPVGSPLSLECTVEGTSNPNLYWYRQAAGRGLQLLFYSVGIGQISSEVPQNLSASRPQDRQFILSSKKLLLSDSGFYLCAWSKTGAGGYTFGSGTRLTVV.

This clone is medium-sized by share. V usage is TRBV4-1 and J usage is TRBJ2-6; D unclear. Germline CDR1 reads MGHRA; CDR2 reads YSYEKL. V gave up 4 bases and J gave up 0 bases, with 10 bases separating them. CDR3 size: 16 residues. CDR3 region: CASSRGDGSGANVLTF. The CDR3 region has the DNA TGCGCCAGCAGCCGAGGAGACGGCTCTGGGGCCAACGTCCTGACTTTC.

This clone was found a few times. The chain links TRBV30 to TRBJ2-7, with 10 bases that match TRBD1. In germline, CDR1 is GTSNPN, CDR2 SVGIG (reference sequence). The CDR3 contains 13 residues. The J segment lost 5 bases and the V segment lost 8 bases, leaving 9 bases of the junction unmatched. The CDR3 DNA sequence: TGTGCCCTGGAGGGACAGGGGCAACACGAGCAGTACTTC. Protein sequence: CALEGQGQHEQYF.